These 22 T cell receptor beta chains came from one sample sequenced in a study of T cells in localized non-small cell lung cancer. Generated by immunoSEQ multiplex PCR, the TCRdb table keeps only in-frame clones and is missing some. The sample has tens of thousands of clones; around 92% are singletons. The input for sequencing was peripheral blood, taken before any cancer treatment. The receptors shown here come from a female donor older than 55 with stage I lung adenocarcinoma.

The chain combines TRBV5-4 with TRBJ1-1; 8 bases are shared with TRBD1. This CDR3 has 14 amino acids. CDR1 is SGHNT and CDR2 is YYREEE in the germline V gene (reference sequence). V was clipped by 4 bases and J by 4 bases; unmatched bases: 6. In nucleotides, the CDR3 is TGTGCCAGCAGCGGACAGGGACGCCCCACTGAAGCTTTCTTT. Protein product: CASSGQGRPTEAFF.

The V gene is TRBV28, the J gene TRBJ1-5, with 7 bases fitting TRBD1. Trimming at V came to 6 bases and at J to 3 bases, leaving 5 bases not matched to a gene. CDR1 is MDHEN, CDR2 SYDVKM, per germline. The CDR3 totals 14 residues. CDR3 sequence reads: CASSTTGDNQPQHF. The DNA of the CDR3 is TGTGCCAGCAGCACCACAGGGGACAATCAGCCCCAGCATTTT.

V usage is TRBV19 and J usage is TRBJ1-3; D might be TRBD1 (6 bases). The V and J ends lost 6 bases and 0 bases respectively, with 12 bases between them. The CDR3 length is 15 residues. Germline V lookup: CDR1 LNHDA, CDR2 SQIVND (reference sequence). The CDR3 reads CASSRGGFSGNTIYF. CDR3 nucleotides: TGTGCCAGTAGCCGAGGGGGATTCTCTGGAAACACCATATATTTT.

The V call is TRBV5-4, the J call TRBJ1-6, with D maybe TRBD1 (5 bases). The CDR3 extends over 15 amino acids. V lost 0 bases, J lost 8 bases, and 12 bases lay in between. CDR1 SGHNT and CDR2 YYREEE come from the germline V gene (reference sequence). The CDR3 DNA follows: TGTGCCAGCAGCTTGGTTCAGGGTTTTGATTCACCCCTCCACTTT. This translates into CASSLVQGFDSPLHF.

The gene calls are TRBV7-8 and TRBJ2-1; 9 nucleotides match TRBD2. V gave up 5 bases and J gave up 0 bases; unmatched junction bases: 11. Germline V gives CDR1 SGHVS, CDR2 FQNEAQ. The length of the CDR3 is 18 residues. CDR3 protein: CASSPGERGASSYNEQFF. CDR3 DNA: TGTGCCAGCAGCCCCGGTGAGCGGGGGGCAAGCTCCTACAATGAGCAGTTCTTC.

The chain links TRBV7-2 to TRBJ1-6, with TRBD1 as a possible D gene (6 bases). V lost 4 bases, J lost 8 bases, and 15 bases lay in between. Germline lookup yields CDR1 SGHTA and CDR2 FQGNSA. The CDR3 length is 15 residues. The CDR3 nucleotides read TGTGCCAGCAGCTCGGTACAGGGAGGAGATTCACCCCTCCACTTT. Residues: CASSSVQGGDSPLHF. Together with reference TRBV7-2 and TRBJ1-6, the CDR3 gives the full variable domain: GAGVSQSPSNKVTEKGKDVELRCDPISGHTALYWYRQSLGQGLEFLIYFQGNSAPDKSGLPSDRFSAERTGGSVSTLTIQRTQQEDSAVYLCASSSVQGGDSPLHFGNGTRLTVT.

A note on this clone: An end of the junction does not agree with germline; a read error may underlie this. The CDR3 sequence is CASRLPGQGHTEAFF. The CDR3 DNA follows: TGTGCCAGCCGTTTGCCGGGACAGGGACATACTGAAGCTTTCTTT. The chain combines TRBV28 with TRBJ1-1; the match to TRBD1 covers 9 bases. Germline CDR1 reads MDHEN; CDR2 reads SYDVKM. CDR3 length equals 15 residues.

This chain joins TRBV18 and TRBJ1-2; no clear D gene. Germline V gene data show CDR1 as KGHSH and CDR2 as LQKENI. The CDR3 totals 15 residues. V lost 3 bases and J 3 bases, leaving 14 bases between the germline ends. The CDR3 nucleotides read TGTGCCAGCTCACCGCAGACGGCAGCCGACTATGGCTACACCTTC. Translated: CASSPQTAADYGYTF.

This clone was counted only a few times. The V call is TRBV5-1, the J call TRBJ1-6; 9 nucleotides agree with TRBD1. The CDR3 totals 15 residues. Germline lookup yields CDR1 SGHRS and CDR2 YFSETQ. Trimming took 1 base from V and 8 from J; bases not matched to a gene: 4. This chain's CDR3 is CASSLTGGEDSPLHF. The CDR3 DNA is TGCGCCAGCAGCTTGACAGGGGGCGAGGATTCACCCCTCCACTTT.

The chain's CDR3 is CASSLLDFYGYTF. In DNA, the CDR3 is TGTGCCAGCAGCTTACTGGATTTCTATGGCTACACCTTC. The V and J genes are TRBV7-2 and TRBJ1-2, with no clear D. Germline values: CDR1 SGHTA, CDR2 FQGNSA. This CDR3 contains 13 residues. The V end lost 2 bases, the J end lost 4 bases, and 8 bases lay between the germline ends.

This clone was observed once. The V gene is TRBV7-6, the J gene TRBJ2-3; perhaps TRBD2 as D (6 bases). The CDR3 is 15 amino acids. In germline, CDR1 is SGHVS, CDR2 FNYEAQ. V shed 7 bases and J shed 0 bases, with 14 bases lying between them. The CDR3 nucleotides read TGTGCCAGCACTACGGGGACTCTAAGCACAGATACGCAGTATTTT. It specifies CASTTGTLSTDTQYF.

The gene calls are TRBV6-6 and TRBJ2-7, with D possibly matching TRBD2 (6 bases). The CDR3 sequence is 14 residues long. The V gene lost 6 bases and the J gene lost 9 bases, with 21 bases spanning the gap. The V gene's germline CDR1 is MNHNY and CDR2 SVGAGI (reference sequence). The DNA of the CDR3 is TGTGCCAGCAGCGCGGAGGGGACGGCCCTTGGGCAGTACTTC. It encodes CASSAEGTALGQYF.

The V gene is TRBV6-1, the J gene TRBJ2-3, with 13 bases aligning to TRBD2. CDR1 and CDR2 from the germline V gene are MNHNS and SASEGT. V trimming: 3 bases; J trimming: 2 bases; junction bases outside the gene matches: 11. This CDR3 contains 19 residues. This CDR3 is CASSDGQTGLAGDTDTQYF. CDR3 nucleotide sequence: TGTGCCAGCAGTGATGGGCAGACCGGACTAGCGGGGGACACAGATACGCAGTATTTT.

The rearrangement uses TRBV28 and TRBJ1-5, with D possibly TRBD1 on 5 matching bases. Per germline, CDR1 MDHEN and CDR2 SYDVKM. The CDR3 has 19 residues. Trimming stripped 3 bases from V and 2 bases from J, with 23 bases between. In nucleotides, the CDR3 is TGTGCCAGCAGTTTCCCCGGGGGGACGGAACGGAAGGGCAATCAGCCCCAGCATTTT. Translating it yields CASSFPGGTERKGNQPQHF.

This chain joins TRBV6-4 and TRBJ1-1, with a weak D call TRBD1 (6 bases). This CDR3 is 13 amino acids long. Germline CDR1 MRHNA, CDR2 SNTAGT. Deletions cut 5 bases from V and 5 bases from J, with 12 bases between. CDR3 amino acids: CASSLGGGTEAFF. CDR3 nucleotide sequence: TGTGCCAGCAGTCTAGGGGGAGGAACTGAAGCTTTCTTT.

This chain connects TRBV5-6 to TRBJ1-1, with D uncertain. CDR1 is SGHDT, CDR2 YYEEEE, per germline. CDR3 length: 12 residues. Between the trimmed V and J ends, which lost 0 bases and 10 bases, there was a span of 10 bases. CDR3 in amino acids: CASSLVTRGAFF. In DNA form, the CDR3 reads TGTGCCAGCAGCTTGGTGACTCGGGGAGCTTTCTTT.

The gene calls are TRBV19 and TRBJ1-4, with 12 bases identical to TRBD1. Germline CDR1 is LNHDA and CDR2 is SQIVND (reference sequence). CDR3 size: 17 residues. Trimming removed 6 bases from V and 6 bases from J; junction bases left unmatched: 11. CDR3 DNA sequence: TGTGCCAGTAGGACCTTGGGGGACAGGGGGCCTGATGAAAAACTGTTTTTT. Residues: CASRTLGDRGPDEKLFF.

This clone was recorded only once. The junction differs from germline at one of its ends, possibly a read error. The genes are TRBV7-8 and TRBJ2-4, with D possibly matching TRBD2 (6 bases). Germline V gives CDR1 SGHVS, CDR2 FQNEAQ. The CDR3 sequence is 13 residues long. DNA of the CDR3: TGTGCCAGCAGCTTAGTGGTCAAAGGACTACTCGACTTC. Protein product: CASSLVVKGLLDF.

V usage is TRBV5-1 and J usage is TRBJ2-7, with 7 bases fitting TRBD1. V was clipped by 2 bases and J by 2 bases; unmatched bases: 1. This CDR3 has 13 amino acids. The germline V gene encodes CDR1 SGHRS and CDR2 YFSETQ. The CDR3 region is CASSFDRAYEQYF. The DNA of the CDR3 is TGCGCCAGCAGCTTCGACAGGGCCTACGAGCAGTACTTC.

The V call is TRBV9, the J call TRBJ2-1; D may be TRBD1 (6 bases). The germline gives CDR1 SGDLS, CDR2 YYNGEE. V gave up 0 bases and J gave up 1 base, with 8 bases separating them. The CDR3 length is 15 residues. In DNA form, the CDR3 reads TGTGCCAGCAGCGTAGGGCAGGGGTCCTACAATGAGCAGTTCTTC. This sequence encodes CASSVGQGSYNEQFF. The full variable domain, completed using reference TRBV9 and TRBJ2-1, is DSGVTQTPKHLITATGQRVTLRCSPRSGDLSVYWYQQSLDQGLQFLIQYYNGEERAKGNILERFSAQQFPDLHSELNLSSLELGDSALYFCASSVGQGSYNEQFFGPGTRLTVL.

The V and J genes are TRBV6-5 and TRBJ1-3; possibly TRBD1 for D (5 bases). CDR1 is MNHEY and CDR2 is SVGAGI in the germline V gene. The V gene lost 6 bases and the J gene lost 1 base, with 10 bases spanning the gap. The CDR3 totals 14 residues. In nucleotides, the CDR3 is TGTGCCAGCAGCCCCGGGGGGTCTGGAAACACCATATATTTT. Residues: CASSPGGSGNTIYF.

CDR3 sequence: CASSPLTLAADTQYF. DNA for the CDR3: TGTGCCAGCTCCCCGTTGACCCTAGCCGCAGATACGCAGTATTTT. The chain joins TRBV18 to TRBJ2-3; D perhaps matches TRBD2 (5 bases). Trimming left V 6 bases short and J 4 bases short, with 17 bases between. CDR1 and CDR2 from the germline V gene are KGHSH and LQKENI. The CDR3 has 15 residues.